The 20 T cell receptor beta chains given below trace back to one sample, sequenced in a study of Ad26.COV2.S vaccination and SARS-CoV-2 variants. Some clones are missing from TCRdb's copy, which holds only in-frame ones; the method was immunoSEQ multiplex PCR. The table lists 350,000 to 400,000 clones, approximately 90% of them singletons. Treatment in this sample: some 20 received Ad26.COV2.S at low or high dose, single or two shots; about 5 received placebo; per-sample allocation not given. Material that was analyzed had been drawn on day 63 after the first vaccine or placebo injection. The sequencing used peripheral blood, collected in a trial of Ad26.COV2.S vaccine versus placebo. These receptors originate from a person between 18 and 65 years old who received the Ad26.COV2.S COVID-19 vaccine or a placebo.

The V gene is TRBV19, the J gene TRBJ2-3; D possibly corresponds to TRBD2 (5 bases). CDR3 length equals 15 residues. Per the germline V gene, CDR1 is LNHDA and CDR2 is SQIVND (reference sequence). The V gene lost 1 base and the J gene lost 8 bases, with 16 bases spanning the gap. In nucleotides, the CDR3 is TGTGCCAGTAGTATAGCCTCAAGGCTAGCTTTTACGCAGTATTTT. Protein sequence: CASSIASRLAFTQYF.

The genes are TRBV11-2 and TRBJ2-3; the D gene is possibly TRBD1 (6 bases). This CDR3 has 15 residues. CDR1 and CDR2 from the germline V gene are SGHAT and FQNNGV. The V end was cut by 3 bases, the J end by 3 bases, with 13 bases between. CDR3 bases: TGTGCCAGCAGCTTGAGGGGGTTTGGGACAGATACGCAGTATTTT. Amino acids: CASSLRGFGTDTQYF.

V usage is TRBV9 and J usage is TRBJ2-7, with 12 bases aligning to TRBD2. The germline V gene has CDR1 SGDLS and CDR2 YYNGEE. CDR3 length: 15 residues. With 3 bases clipped from V and 0 bases from J, the junction kept 1 base outside the gene matches. Here the CDR3 reads CASSEGLAGSYEQYF. CDR3 coding DNA: TGTGCCAGCAGCGAGGGACTAGCGGGCTCCTACGAGCAGTACTTC.

This clone was counted a single time. V usage is TRBV11-2 and J usage is TRBJ2-7, with 15 bases that match TRBD2. From germline, CDR1 is SGHAT and CDR2 FQNNGV. There are 19 residues in the CDR3. V gave up 1 base and J gave up 4 bases; unmatched junction bases: 11. The CDR3 loop reads CASSLGPPGLAGGWYEQYF. CDR3 DNA: TGTGCCAGCAGCTTAGGACCTCCTGGACTAGCGGGAGGGTGGTACGAGCAGTACTTC.

This rearrangement joins TRBV25-1 to TRBJ1-2; D unresolved. CDR3 size: 12 residues. CDR1 is MGHDK and CDR2 is SYGVNS in the germline V gene. Deletions cut 3 bases from V and 5 bases from J, with 7 bases between. CDR3 nucleotides: TGTGCCAGCAGTGACCACCGATATGGCTACACCTTC. This translates into CASSDHRYGYTF.

The CDR3 sequence: CASSKHPSGRAIEGTDTQYF. The CDR3 DNA reads as TGTGCCAGCAGTAAACACCCTAGCGGGAGGGCCATAGAGGGCACAGATACGCAGTATTTT. The chain links TRBV27 to TRBJ2-3; 12 nucleotides match TRBD2. V was pared by 5 bases and J by 1 base, with 16 bases of the junction left unmatched. The CDR3 is 20 amino acids. Germline V gene lookup returns CDR1 MNHEY and CDR2 SMNVEV (reference sequence).

The CDR3 DNA reads TGTGCCAGCAGCGATCGATCCAACTCAGGGGGAGGAGAGACCCAGTACTTC. Translating it yields CASSDRSNSGGGETQYF. This sequence joins TRBV25-1 and TRBJ2-5; D is possibly TRBD1 (7 bases). The V and J ends lost 6 bases and 4 bases respectively, with 24 bases between them. Germline loops: CDR1 MGHDK, CDR2 SYGVNS. The CDR3 runs to 17 residues.

J is TRBJ1-2 and V is TRBV7-9; D is possibly TRBD1 (5 bases). Germline V lookup: CDR1 SEHNR, CDR2 FQNEAQ (reference sequence). The V gene lost 4 bases and the J gene lost 0 bases, with 18 bases spanning the gap. The length of the CDR3 is 17 residues. CDR3 protein: CASSWGDVQGSNYGYTF. For the CDR3, the DNA is TGTGCCAGCAGCTGGGGGGACGTCCAGGGTTCTAACTATGGCTACACCTTC.

The V call is TRBV7-8, the J call TRBJ1-6, with unresolved D. The CDR3 consists of 15 residues. Trimming removed 1 base at V and 6 bases at J, with 10 bases between. CDR1 and CDR2 (germline): SGHVS, FQNEAQ. The CDR3 reads CASSLEAALNSPLHF. DNA of the CDR3: TGTGCCAGCAGCTTAGAGGCAGCTCTTAATTCACCCCTCCACTTT.

The chain couples TRBV19 to TRBJ2-1; TRBD1 matches at 7 bases. Germline trimming cut 2 bases from V and 5 bases from J; bases unmatched to any gene: 6. This CDR3 has 15 residues. Germline values: CDR1 LNHDA, CDR2 SQIVND (reference sequence). CDR3 nucleotide sequence: TGTGCCAGTAGTATATTACAGGGGTTCAACAATGAGCAGTTCTTC. Its protein product is CASSILQGFNNEQFF.

The V call is TRBV5-1, the J call TRBJ2-1, with TRBD2 identical over 9 bases. The CDR3 is 15 amino acids. The ends lost 5 bases at V and 9 bases at J; junction bases unmatched: 12. Germline V gene data show CDR1 as SGHRS and CDR2 as YFSETQ. The CDR3 DNA reads TGCGCCAGCAGTCCCGGGAGCGCGGGAGGGGGTGAGCAGTTCTTC. Its protein product is CASSPGSAGGGEQFF.

The chain recombines TRBV13 with TRBJ2-2; D is unclear. The CDR3 sequence is 13 residues long. CDR1 and CDR2 from the germline V gene are PRHDT and FYEKMQ (reference sequence). V shed 1 base and J shed 7 bases, with 7 bases lying between them. DNA of the CDR3: TGTGCCAGCAGCTTAGAAGGAGACGGGGAGCTGTTTTTT. Its translation is CASSLEGDGELFF.

V gene TRBV6-5 combines with J gene TRBJ2-1, with D uncertain. V lost 7 bases to trimming and J lost 6 bases, with 16 bases between them. Germline V CDR1 and CDR2: MNHEY, SVGAGI. The CDR3 extends over 14 amino acids. Here the CDR3 reads CASKRAATGNEQFF. In nucleotides, the CDR3 is TGTGCCAGCAAAAGGGCAGCTACCGGCAATGAGCAGTTCTTC.

The chain recombines TRBV5-4 with TRBJ2-2, with 8 bases lining up with TRBD1. The CDR3 runs to 15 residues. Germline V lookup: CDR1 SGHNT, CDR2 YYREEE (reference sequence). Trimming at V came to 4 bases and at J to 2 bases, leaving 4 bases not matched to a gene. The CDR3: CASSMTGANTGELFF. The CDR3 region has the DNA TGTGCCAGCAGCATGACAGGGGCTAACACCGGGGAGCTGTTTTTT.

The rearrangement joins TRBV20-1 to TRBJ1-3, with 8 bases aligning to TRBD1. Germline V gene lookup returns CDR1 DFQATT and CDR2 SNEGSKA (reference sequence). This CDR3 is 13 amino acids long. V was clipped by 3 bases and J by 7 bases; unmatched bases: 5. CDR3 nucleotides: TGCAGTGCTAGTCGACAGGGGACGAACACCATATATTTT. It translates to CSASRQGTNTIYF.

This chain connects TRBV6-6 to TRBJ2-2; 7 nucleotides agree with TRBD1. From germline, CDR1 is MNHNY and CDR2 SVGAGI (reference sequence). The CDR3 runs 15 residues. Unmatched junction bases numbered 9, after V lost 6 bases and J lost 5 bases. The DNA for the CDR3 is TGTGCCAGCAGGTCGACAGGGAAAGGGACCGGGGAGCTGTTTTTT. Translating gives CASRSTGKGTGELFF.

The V call is TRBV19, the J call TRBJ2-5; 12 bases fit TRBD2. CDR1 LNHDA and CDR2 SQIVND come from the germline V gene (reference sequence). Losses at the gene ends were 4 bases for V and 4 bases for J; bases not matched to a gene: 10. The CDR3 consists of 17 residues. The CDR3 region is CASSKMGLAGGRETQYF. CDR3 sequence (DNA): TGTGCCAGTAGTAAGATGGGGCTAGCGGGAGGGAGAGAGACCCAGTACTTC. Based on the CDR3 plus reference TRBV19 and TRBJ2-5, the full variable domain is DGGITQSPKYLFRKEGQNVTLSCEQNLNHDAMYWYRQDPGQGLRLIYYSQIVNDFQKGDIAEGYSVSREKKESFPLTVTSAQKNPTAFYLCASSKMGLAGGRETQYFGPGTRLLVL.

The V gene is TRBV6-5, the J gene TRBJ2-7; tentative D call: TRBD2 (5 bases). Germline values: CDR1 MNHEY, CDR2 SVGAGI. There are 14 residues in the CDR3. Deletions cut 2 bases from V and 2 bases from J, with 10 bases between. In DNA form, the CDR3 reads TGTGCCAGCAGTTACGCGGGTAAGCCCTACGAGCAGTACTTC. It yields the protein CASSYAGKPYEQYF.

The chain is built from TRBV11-3 and TRBJ2-7, with TRBD1 identical over 7 bases. Germline-derived CDR1 and CDR2 are SGHNT and YENEEA. CDR3 length equals 14 residues. The V gene end was trimmed by 5 bases and the J gene end by 0 bases; junction bases not matched to a gene: 4. CDR3: CASSPGTVSYEQYF. For the CDR3, the DNA is TGTGCCAGCAGCCCCGGGACAGTCTCCTACGAGCAGTACTTC.

The chain couples TRBV11-3 to TRBJ2-1; 8 bases agree with TRBD2. V lost 3 bases, J lost 5 bases, and 6 bases stayed unmatched. The CDR3 is made up of 15 amino acids. CDR1 is SGHNT and CDR2 is YENEEA in the germline V gene. The CDR3 here is CASSFGLAGHNEQFF. The CDR3 nucleotides read TGTGCCAGCAGCTTTGGCCTAGCGGGCCACAATGAGCAGTTCTTC.